A few counts support the clone carrying this T cell receptor beta chain. The antigen is undetermined. V lost 5 bases and J lost 2, with 19 bases in between. From germline, CDR1 is SGHAT and CDR2 FQNNGV. CDR3 length: 17 residues. This sample is part of a study of cytomegalovirus exposure and HLA in healthy donors. Study results and limitations: TRBV6-2, TRBV6-3 and other indistinguishable V segments were excluded.

Healthy bone marrow donors made up the donor group. Sampled while nominally healthy, donors likely had unrecorded immune exposures. This PCR relied on a set of 60 Vbeta primers and 13 Jbeta primers. Repertoires were generated with immunoSEQ multiplex PCR, while TCRdb's copy carries only in-frame clones and drops some. In the table there are 150,000 to 200,000 clones, roughly 85% of which are singletons. The source is a woman in her twenties or thirties in good health and CMV-seropositive. The chain couples TRBV11-2 to TRBJ2-4; D gene unclear. Sequenced sample: PBMCs. This CDR3 reads CASSLVGQKAPKNIQYF. As DNA, the CDR3 is TGTGCCAGCAGCCTAGTTGGGCAGAAGGCTCCCAAAAACATTCAGTACTTC.